This is a list of T cell receptor beta chains from one sample in a study of graft-versus-host responses after intestinal transplantation. These TCRs' antigens remain unknown. Clones were sequenced by immunoSEQ multiplex PCR, and TCRdb holds only the in-frame ones, with some missing. The sample consists of 85,000 to 95,000 clones, 85% to 95% of them appearing once. Specimen: unstimulated CD8+ T cells sorted from spleen or lymph node cells, collected before intestinal transplant. The receptors come from a human donor who received an intestinal transplant. Both conserved end residues are trimmed from each CDR3.

j_call: TRBJ2-5; cdr3_length: 11; v_call: TRBV18; cdr3_aa: ASSPQIQETQY
j_call: TRBJ1-4; cdr3_length: 11; v_call: TRBV30; cdr3_aa: AWTRGQLRKLF
j_call: TRBJ2-5; cdr3_length: 13; v_call: TRBV6-5; cdr3_aa: ASGPSGTSIQTQY
j_call: TRBJ2-3; cdr3_length: 16; v_call: TRBV4-1; cdr3_aa: ASSQVAQTRESTDTQY
j_call: TRBJ1-1; cdr3_length: 9; v_call: TRBV6-6; cdr3_aa: ASSWGNEAF
j_call: TRBJ2-7; cdr3_length: 13; v_call: TRBV27; cdr3_aa: ASSLTGGGGGEQY
j_call: TRBJ2-7; cdr3_length: 12; v_call: TRBV19; cdr3_aa: ASSMGQGSYEQY
j_call: TRBJ2-1; cdr3_length: 12; v_call: TRBV29-1; cdr3_aa: SVESGTNYNEQF
j_call: TRBJ1-2; cdr3_length: 15; v_call: TRBV29-1; cdr3_aa: SVEEGQPGLFYYGYT
j_call: TRBJ2-3; cdr3_length: 14; v_call: TRBV4-1; cdr3_aa: ASSHKLAGATDTQY
j_call: TRBJ2-5; cdr3_length: 15; v_call: TRBV4-3; cdr3_aa: ASSQSPSGASQETQY
j_call: TRBJ1-2; cdr3_length: 10; v_call: TRBV29-1; cdr3_aa: SVETADYGYT
j_call: TRBJ2-1; cdr3_length: 12; v_call: TRBV4-3; cdr3_aa: ASSQGLADNEQF
j_call: TRBJ2-4; cdr3_length: 14; v_call: TRBV7-9; cdr3_aa: ASSPQDEGEKNIQY
j_call: TRBJ2-7; cdr3_length: 12; v_call: TRBV27; cdr3_aa: ASSPSTGGYEQY
j_call: TRBJ2-3; cdr3_length: 14; v_call: TRBV6-1; cdr3_aa: ASSAVLAGVTDTQY
j_call: TRBJ1-2; cdr3_length: 12; v_call: TRBV6-5; cdr3_aa: ASSYPQGAYGYT
j_call: TRBJ1-4; cdr3_length: 16; v_call: TRBV25-1; cdr3_aa: ASSEWAGGRRTNEKLF
j_call: TRBJ2-7; cdr3_length: 16; v_call: TRBV27; cdr3_aa: ASSPRDTYDPNSYEQY
j_call: TRBJ2-5; cdr3_length: 14; v_call: TRBV19; cdr3_aa: ASSIVGSGAQETQY
j_call: TRBJ1-1; cdr3_length: 11; v_call: TRBV6-1; cdr3_aa: ASSEEYRVEAF
j_call: TRBJ1-5; cdr3_length: 11; v_call: TRBV11-2; cdr3_aa: ASSHPGDQPQH
j_call: TRBJ2-1; cdr3_length: 15; v_call: TRBV4-3; cdr3_aa: ASSQDKRQGVYNEQF
j_call: TRBJ1-1; cdr3_length: 12; v_call: TRBV19; cdr3_aa: ASSMADSNTEAF
j_call: TRBJ1-5; cdr3_length: 10; v_call: TRBV6-1; cdr3_aa: ASMEGNQPQH
j_call: TRBJ2-7; cdr3_length: 11; v_call: TRBV2; cdr3_aa: ASSEGQPYEQY
j_call: TRBJ1-2; cdr3_length: 16; v_call: TRBV19; cdr3_aa: ASRLAHLQDRDSSGYT
j_call: TRBJ1-2; cdr3_length: 12; v_call: TRBV5-1; cdr3_aa: ASSFRVYNYGYT
j_call: TRBJ2-2; cdr3_length: 14; v_call: TRBV5-4; cdr3_aa: ASSLVGGVSTGELF
j_call: TRBJ1-6; cdr3_length: 14; v_call: TRBV27; cdr3_aa: ASRPPGGQGDSPLH
j_call: TRBJ2-7; cdr3_length: 14; v_call: TRBV4-3; cdr3_aa: ASSQVVRGGFYEQY